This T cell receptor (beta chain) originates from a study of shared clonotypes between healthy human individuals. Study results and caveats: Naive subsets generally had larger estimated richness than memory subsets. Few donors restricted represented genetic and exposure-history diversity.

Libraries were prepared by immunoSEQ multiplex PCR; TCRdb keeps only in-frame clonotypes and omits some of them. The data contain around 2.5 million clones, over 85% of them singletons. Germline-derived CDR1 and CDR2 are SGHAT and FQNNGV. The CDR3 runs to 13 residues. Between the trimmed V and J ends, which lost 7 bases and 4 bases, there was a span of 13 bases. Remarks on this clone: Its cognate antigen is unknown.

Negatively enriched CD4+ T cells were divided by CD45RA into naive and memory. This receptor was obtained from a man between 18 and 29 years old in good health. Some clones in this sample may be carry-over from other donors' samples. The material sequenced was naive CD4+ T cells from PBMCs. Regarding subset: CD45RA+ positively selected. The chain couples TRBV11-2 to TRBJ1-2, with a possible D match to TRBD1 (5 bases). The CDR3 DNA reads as TGTGCCAGCACCTCGGGAGGGGCCTATGGCTACACCTTC. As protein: CASTSGGAYGYTF.